Detailed here is one TCR beta chain. What it binds is not known. This record comes from a study of OX40 agonist ivuxolimab in advanced cancers. Study overall: Of mixed ages from about 23 to 90 and averaging approximately 60 years, the group was over 80% male. Previous treatment with anti-PD-1, anti-PD-L1 or anti-CTLA-4 therapy was allowed; over 35% had received some. One hepatocellular carcinoma and a couple of cutaneous melanoma patients partially responded. Study results and caveats: Researchers report that CD8+ T cells had, on average, more expanded clones than CD4+.

TCRdb keeps only in-frame clones here, not all; method: immunoSEQ multiplex PCR. The table records fewer than 85,000 clones, 90% of them present only once. Germline CDR1 MGHRA, CDR2 YSYEKL. The CDR3 contains 17 residues. The ends lost 1 base at V and 2 bases at J; junction bases unmatched: 4. This sequence originates from an adult with an advanced solid tumor such as melanoma, head and neck, liver or kidney cancer. The sample consisted of CD4+ or CD8+ T cells sorted from blood, taken in a trial of the OX40 agonist ivuxolimab. This sequence joins TRBV4-1 and TRBJ2-4, with 11 positions matching TRBD2. The CDR3 nucleotides are TGCGCCAGCAGCCAAGTGGGACTAGCGGTTACCAAAAACATTCAGTACTTC. Translating gives CASSQVGLAVTKNIQYF.